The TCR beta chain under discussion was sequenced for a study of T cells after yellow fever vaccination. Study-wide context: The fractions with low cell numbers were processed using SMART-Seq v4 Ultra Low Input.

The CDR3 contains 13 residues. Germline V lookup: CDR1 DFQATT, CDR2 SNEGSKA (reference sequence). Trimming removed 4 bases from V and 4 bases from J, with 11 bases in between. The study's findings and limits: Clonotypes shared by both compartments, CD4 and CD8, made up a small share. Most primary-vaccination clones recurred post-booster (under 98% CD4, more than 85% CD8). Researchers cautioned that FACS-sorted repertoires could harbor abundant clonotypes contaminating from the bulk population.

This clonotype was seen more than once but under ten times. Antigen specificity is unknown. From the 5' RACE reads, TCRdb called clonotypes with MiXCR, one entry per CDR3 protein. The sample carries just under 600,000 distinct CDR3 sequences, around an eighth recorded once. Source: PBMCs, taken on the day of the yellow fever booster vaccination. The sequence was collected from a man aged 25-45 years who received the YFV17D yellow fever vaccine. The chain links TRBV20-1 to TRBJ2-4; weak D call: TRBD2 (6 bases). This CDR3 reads CSAIQGGKNIQYF. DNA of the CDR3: TGCAGTGCTATCCAGGGAGGTAAAAACATTCAGTACTTC.